Below, 3 T cell receptor beta chains from the same sample are listed, as sequenced in a study of blood T cells in healthy people across ages. Together with a sample-barcoded 5' primer, a J-beta primer mix was included in a second PCR lasting about 6 to 12 cycles. TCRdb redid the calling of the 5' RACE reads with MiXCR, one entry per CDR3 protein. The table shows roughly 550,000 distinct CDR3 sequences, with around 24% occurring only once. Another study also made use of these data, one on T cells of mothers and their children.

Input material: blood. The receptors derive from a boy between 10 and 17 years old in good health.

This clonotype was picked up many times. J is TRBJ2-7 and V is TRBV29-1; TRBD1 might be the D (6 bases). The germline gives CDR1 SQVTM, CDR2 ANQGSEA. The CDR3 is 13 amino acids. V shed 3 bases and J shed 9 bases, with 18 bases lying between them. CDR3 DNA sequence: TGCAGCGTTGACCATGGACAGAGCTCGGGGCAGTACTTC. Its protein is CSVDHGQSSGQYF.

The chain joins TRBV7-6 to TRBJ2-7; D gene ambiguous. The CDR3 totals 16 residues. Germline V gene data show CDR1 as SGHVS and CDR2 as FNYEAQ. Deletions cut 0 bases from V and 2 bases from J, with 14 bases between. CDR3 in DNA: TGTGCCAGCAGCTTAGCGGGTGGAAGTGGAACCTACGAGCAGTACTTC. It yields the protein CASSLAGGSGTYEQYF.

This clonotype was observed a few times. The CDR3 nucleotides are TGTGCCACCAGCAGGGTAGATCAGCCCCAGCATTTT. Encoded protein: CATSRVDQPQHF. V gene TRBV15 combines with J gene TRBJ1-5, with D uncertain. The ends were cut back, 3 bases at V and 5 bases at J, with 5 bases in the middle. Germline CDR1 is LNHNV and CDR2 is YYDKDF (reference sequence). The CDR3 spans 12 residues.